There are a few counts of the clone carrying this T cell receptor (beta chain). The target antigen is unknown. The repertoire was sequenced with immunoSEQ multiplex PCR; TCRdb's copy has only in-frame clones and lacks some. The profile shows more than 300,000 clones, roughly 89% of them singletons. The CDR3 is 14 residues long. The germline gives CDR1 GTSNPN, CDR2 SVGIG (reference sequence). Trimming took off 0 bases at V and 1 base at J, with 9 bases between the two ends. This specimen comes from a study of cytomegalovirus exposure and HLA in healthy donors. Study results and caveats: Some TCR beta chains (roughly 150 of them) were listed as cytomegalovirus-associated.

The sequence came from a woman aged 18-29 years in good health and CMV-seronegative. The chain carries TRBV30 and TRBJ1-1, with no clear D. The sequenced sample was PBMCs. CDR3 region: CAWSVGPSNTEAFF. CDR3 sequence (DNA): TGTGCCTGGAGTGTTGGCCCTTCGAACACTGAAGCTTTCTTT.